Sequencing of this TCR beta chain was carried out in a study of early T cells in non-severe SARS-CoV-2 infection. At the level of the study: With bulk RNA from unsorted whole blood as input, sequencing yielded unpaired chains. Findings and caveats of the study: In VDJdb matching, anti-spike CD8 responses were favored while private and CD4 specificities went missing.

Note on this clonotype: Antigen unknown.

The CDR3 is 15 amino acids. Germline V gives CDR1 SGHAT, CDR2 FQNNGV. With V trimmed by 10 bases and J by 0 bases, 9 bases remained unmatched. Unique molecular identifiers were affixed to single, distinct cDNA molecules. TCRdb fed the 5' RACE reads into MiXCR, producing one record per CDR3 protein. The table records some 71,000 distinct CDR3 sequences, roughly 13% of them present only once. The rearrangement links TRBV11-2 to TRBJ2-4, with TRBD2 matching over 7 bases. The origin of this receptor is an adult who was a healthcare worker with PCR-confirmed SARS-CoV-2 infection or an uninfected control (not recorded which). Source material: whole blood. The CDR3 nucleotides are TGTGCCACCTCGGTGGGGACTACAGCCAAAAACATTCAGTACTTC. Its protein is CATSVGTTAKNIQYF.